The rows below give T cell receptor beta chains drawn from one sample of a study of blood T cell repertoires in COVID-19. Produced via immunoSEQ multiplex PCR; TCRdb's table is partial and in-frame only. The sample holds around 210,000 clones, less than 90% seen once. The sequencing sample was made of peripheral blood. These TCRs come from a woman in her sixties or seventies with acute or convalescent COVID-19. Each CDR3 is given with its conserved first and last residue. The D gene is left open where the match is weak. Part of the rows lack a size; the others show once, few, many or a class for expanded clones.

CDR3aa | CDR3nt | v_gene | d_gene | j_gene | abundance
CASSSGQGALETQYF | TGTGCCAGCAGCAGCGGACAGGGGGCATTAGAGACCCAGTACTTC | TRBV5-4 | TRBD1 | TRBJ2-5 | few
CASSLIQGAYEQYF | TGTGCCAGCAGCCTTATACAGGGGGCCTACGAGCAGTACTTC | TRBV7-8 | TRBD1 | TRBJ2-7 | -
CASSQGNQGPQHF | TGTGCCAGCAGTCAGGGTAACCAAGGGCCCCAGCATTTT | TRBV28 | - | TRBJ1-5 | -
CASSFDDRAGNTIYF | TGCGCCAGCAGCTTCGACGACAGGGCTGGAAACACCATATATTTT | TRBV5-1 | TRBD1 | TRBJ1-3 | -
CAIRGQGANTEAFF | TGTGCCATCCGGGGACAGGGGGCAAACACTGAAGCTTTCTTT | TRBV10-3 | TRBD1 | TRBJ1-1 | -
CSGGQGFYEQYF | TGCAGCGGTGGACAGGGGTTCTACGAGCAGTACTTC | TRBV29-1 | TRBD1 | TRBJ2-7 | -
CASSPGGSGVTEAFF | TGTGCCAGCTCCCCCGGGGGGTCTGGGGTCACTGAAGCTTTCTTT | TRBV28 | - | TRBJ1-1 | -
CASSRGQVIGEQYF | TGTGCCAGCAGCCGTGGACAGGTAATAGGCGAGCAGTACTTC | TRBV3-1/TRBV3-2 | TRBD1 | TRBJ2-7 | -
CASSQLPGGQAGELFF | TGTGCCAGCAGCCAACTCCCGGGCGGGCAGGCCGGGGAGCTGTTTTTT | TRBV4-2 | - | TRBJ2-2 | -
CASSPETGNTEAFF | TGTGCCAGCTCACCGGAGACAGGGAACACTGAAGCTTTCTTT | TRBV18 | - | TRBJ1-1 | -